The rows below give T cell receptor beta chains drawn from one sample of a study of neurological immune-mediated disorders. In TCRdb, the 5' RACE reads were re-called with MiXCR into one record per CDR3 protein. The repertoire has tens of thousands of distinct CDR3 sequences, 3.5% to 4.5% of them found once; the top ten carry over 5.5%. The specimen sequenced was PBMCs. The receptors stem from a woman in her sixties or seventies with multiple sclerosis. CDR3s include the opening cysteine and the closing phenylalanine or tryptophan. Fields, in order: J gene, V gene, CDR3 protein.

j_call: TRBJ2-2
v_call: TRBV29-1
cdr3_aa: CSAERTTGGELFF

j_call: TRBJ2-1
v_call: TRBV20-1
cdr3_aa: CSARSGPSSYNEQFF

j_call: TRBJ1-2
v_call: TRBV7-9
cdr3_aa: CASSLPGAVSSYTF

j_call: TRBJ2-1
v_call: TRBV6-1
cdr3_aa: CASQTGTEYNEQFF

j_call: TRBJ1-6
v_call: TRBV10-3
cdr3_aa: CALSEGGRESPLHF

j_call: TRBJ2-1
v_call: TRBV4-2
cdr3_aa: CASSQEGGGGGYNEQFF

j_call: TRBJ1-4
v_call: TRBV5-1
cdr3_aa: CASSGLATNEKLFF

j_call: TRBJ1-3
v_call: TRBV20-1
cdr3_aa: CSARVSGNTIYF

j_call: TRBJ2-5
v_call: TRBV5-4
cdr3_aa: CASSPMGGAEETQYF

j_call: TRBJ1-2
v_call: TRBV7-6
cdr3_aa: CASSLAGAGGYTF

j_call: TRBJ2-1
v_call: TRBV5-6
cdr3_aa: CASSSPDRGAYNEQFF

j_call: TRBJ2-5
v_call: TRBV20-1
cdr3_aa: CSARPSGGRETQYF

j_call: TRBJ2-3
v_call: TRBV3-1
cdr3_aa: CASRVSGARTDTQYF

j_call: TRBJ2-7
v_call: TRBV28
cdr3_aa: CASNRPDRAYEQYF